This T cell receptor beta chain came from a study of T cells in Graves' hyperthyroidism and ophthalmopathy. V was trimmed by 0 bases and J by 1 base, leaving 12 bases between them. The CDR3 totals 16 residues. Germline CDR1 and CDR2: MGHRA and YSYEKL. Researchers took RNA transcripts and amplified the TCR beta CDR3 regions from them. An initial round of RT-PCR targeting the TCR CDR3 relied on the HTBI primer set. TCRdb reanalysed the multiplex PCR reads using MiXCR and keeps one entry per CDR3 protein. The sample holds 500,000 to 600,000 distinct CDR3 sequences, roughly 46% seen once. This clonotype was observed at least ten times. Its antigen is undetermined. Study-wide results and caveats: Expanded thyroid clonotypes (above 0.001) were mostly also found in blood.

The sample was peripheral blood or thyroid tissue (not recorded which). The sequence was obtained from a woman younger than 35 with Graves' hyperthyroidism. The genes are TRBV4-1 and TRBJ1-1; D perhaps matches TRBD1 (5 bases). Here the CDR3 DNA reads TGCGCCAGCAGCCAAGAGGGGCGGGCAGGGAACACTGAAGCTTTCTTT. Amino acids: CASSQEGRAGNTEAFF.